The 21 T cell receptor beta chains listed next were all sequenced from one sample in a study of somatic mutations in cytotoxic T cells in rheumatoid arthritis (dated by TCRdb to about 2017). Library prep was done by the immunoSEQ multiplex PCR assay. This immuneACCESS table, as held by TCRdb, lists in-frame sequences with V and J called but not all clones. Of the missing ones, under half trace to an unresolved V gene in checked studies; the others have no known cause. Within this sample are 6,800 or so clones, with roughly 70% of them counted one time only. Clones ranked in the top ten supply 15% to 18% of the sample. The sequenced material came from CD8+ T cells sorted from blood. The origin of the receptors is an adult with rheumatoid arthritis.

The chain combines TRBV27 with TRBJ2-2; D is ambiguous. The CDR3 runs to 14 residues. V was pared by 3 bases and J by 0 bases, with 5 bases between. Germline CDR1 MNHEY, CDR2 SMNVEV (reference sequence). The CDR3 DNA sequence: TGTGCCAGCAGTTTTTTAGCGAACACCGGGGAGCTGTTTTTT. Encoded protein: CASSFLANTGELFF.

This clone showed up just once. The chain couples TRBV7-6 to TRBJ2-1, with D tentatively TRBD1 (5 bases). Germline CDR1 reads SGHVS; CDR2 reads FNYEAQ. The ends were cut back, 2 bases at V and 8 bases at J, with 10 bases in the middle. This CDR3 is built from 13 residues. CDR3 loop: CASSLRGSDEQFF. Here the CDR3 DNA reads TGTGCCAGCAGCTTAAGGGGTTCGGATGAGCAGTTCTTC.

The V call is TRBV2, the J call TRBJ2-5; maybe TRBD2 (7 bases). The germline gives CDR1 SNHLY, CDR2 FYNNEI. The CDR3 has 14 amino acids. V lost 4 bases to trimming and J lost 4 bases, with 13 bases between them. The CDR3 here is CASSVGGGPETQYF. For the CDR3, the DNA is TGTGCCAGCAGTGTAGGGGGGGGCCCAGAGACCCAGTACTTC. The whole variable domain, filled in from reference TRBV2 and TRBJ2-5, reads EPEVTQTPSHQVTQMGQEVILRCVPISNHLYFYWYRQILGQKVEFLVSFYNNEISEKSEIFDDQFSVERPDGSNFTLKIRSTKLEDSAMYFCASSVGGGPETQYFGPGTRLLVL.

This clone was observed a few times. The chain uses TRBV27 and TRBJ1-2; D is unclear. The CDR3 has 14 amino acids. V gave up 3 bases and J gave up 0 bases, with 8 bases separating them. Germline-derived CDR1 and CDR2 are MNHEY and SMNVEV (reference sequence). The CDR3 DNA sequence: TGTGCCAGCAGTTTGGCAGTAACTAACTATGGCTACACCTTC. It codes for CASSLAVTNYGYTF.

The chain couples TRBV7-9 to TRBJ1-2; 9 bases align to TRBD1. The CDR3 spans 18 residues. Looked up from germline, CDR1 is SEHNR and CDR2 is FQNEAQ (reference sequence). The junction had 18 bases not matched to a gene; V was cut back by 6 bases and J by 4 bases. The CDR3 loop reads CASSSLIRTGALGYGYTF. CDR3 DNA: TGTGCCAGCAGTTCCCTCATCAGGACAGGGGCCCTCGGCTATGGCTACACCTTC. The full variable domain, its missing parts supplied by reference TRBV7-9 and TRBJ1-2, is DTGVSQNPRHKITKRGQNVTFRCDPISEHNRLYWYRQTLGQGPEFLTYFQNEAQLEKSRLLSDRFSAERPKGSFSTLEIQRTEQGDSAMYLCASSSLIRTGALGYGYTFGSGTRLTVV.

This clone was seen a few times. The chain is built from TRBV6-5 and TRBJ1-3; the D gene is possibly TRBD1 (6 bases). The germline V gene encodes CDR1 MNHEY and CDR2 SVGAGI. V was cut by 5 bases and J by 4 bases, with 15 bases left in between. This CDR3 is 15 amino acids long. The CDR3 DNA reads as TGTGCCAGCAGTACTTACAGGGAGTCGGGAAACACCATATATTTT. Amino acid sequence: CASSTYRESGNTIYF.

Comment on this clone: At one boundary the junction diverges from the germline segment, which might be a read error. The chain links TRBV6-5 to TRBJ2-5; D unresolved. The CDR3 length is 14 residues. Germline lookup yields CDR1 MNHEY and CDR2 SVGAGI. CDR3 in amino acids: CASSYSTPDALLDF. The CDR3 DNA reads as TGTGCCAGCAGTTACTCGACCCCGGACGCTCTGTTGGACTTC.

CDR3 loop: CASSETGGVQYF. In DNA, the CDR3 is TGTGCCAGCAGTGAAACAGGGGGGGTGCAGTACTTC. The chain has TRBV6-1 and TRBJ2-7; D perhaps matches TRBD1 (8 bases). Trimming stripped 2 bases from V and 9 bases from J, with 11 bases between. The CDR3 covers 12 residues. In germline, CDR1 is MNHNS, CDR2 SASEGT.

The chain uses TRBV7-8 and TRBJ2-1; D unclear. CDR1 is SGHVS and CDR2 is FQNEAQ in the germline V gene. The ends were cut back, 5 bases at V and 6 bases at J, with 14 bases in the middle. The CDR3 is 14 residues long. CDR3 DNA: TGTGCCAGCAGCGGCCTCCTCTCCAGCAATGAGCAGTTCTTC. Protein sequence: CASSGLLSSNEQFF.

By share, this clone counts as medium-sized. This sequence joins TRBV6-5 and TRBJ2-7, with D unclear. CDR1 is MNHEY and CDR2 is SVGAGI in the germline V gene. With 0 bases removed from V and 0 bases from J, the gap between germline ends came to 6 bases. The CDR3 has 14 residues. Here the CDR3 DNA reads TGTGCCAGCAGTTACTCGACCAACTCCTACGAGCAGTACTTC. This codes for CASSYSTNSYEQYF.

The V call is TRBV27, the J call TRBJ2-6; D gene uncertain. Trimming removed 1 base from V and 0 bases from J, with 10 bases in between. CDR1 is MNHEY and CDR2 is SMNVEV in the germline V gene (reference sequence). CDR3 length: 17 residues. In nucleotides, the CDR3 is TGTGCCAGCAGTTTATTAGATCCGATCTCTGGGGCCAACGTCCTGACTTTC. Its protein is CASSLLDPISGANVLTF.

The chain carries TRBV5-4 and TRBJ1-4, with TRBD1 identical over 7 bases. This CDR3 is built from 15 residues. Germline V lookup: CDR1 SGHNT, CDR2 YYREEE (reference sequence). V was pared by 3 bases and J by 5 bases, with 7 bases of the junction left unmatched. The chain's CDR3 is CASSYKGTANEKLFF. In DNA form, the CDR3 reads TGTGCCAGCAGCTATAAAGGGACAGCGAATGAAAAACTGTTTTTT.

This rearrangement joins TRBV11-1 to TRBJ1-6; D is ambiguous. V was pared by 3 bases and J by 5 bases, with 8 bases between. This CDR3 is 14 amino acids long. CDR1 is SGHAT and CDR2 is FQDESV in the germline V gene (reference sequence). DNA of the CDR3: TGTGCCAGCAGCTTCCGTGGGAATAATTCACCCCTCCACTTT. Amino acids: CASSFRGNNSPLHF. Filled out from reference TRBV11-1 and TRBJ1-6, the complete variable domain reads EAEVAQSPRYKITEKSQAVAFWCDPISGHATLYWYRQILGQGPELLVQFQDESVVDDSQLPKDRFSAERLKGVDSTLKIQPAELGDSAMYLCASSFRGNNSPLHFGNGTRLTVT.

The CDR3 bases are TGTGCCACCAGCAGAGTCGCAAACCTTGGCTACACCTTC. Its protein is CATSRVANLGYTF. This chain links TRBV15 with TRBJ1-2; D unclear. The ends were cut back, 1 base at V and 7 bases at J, with 10 bases in the middle. There are 13 residues in the CDR3. Germline values: CDR1 LNHNV, CDR2 YYDKDF (reference sequence).

V is TRBV11-2 and J is TRBJ2-3; no clear D. The V end was cut by 5 bases, the J end by 2 bases, with 14 bases between. This CDR3 comprises 15 residues. The germline gives CDR1 SGHAT, CDR2 FQNNGV. The CDR3 coding sequence is TGTGCCAGCAGCATAGGGCTTTCAACCACAGATACGCAGTATTTT. This translates into CASSIGLSTTDTQYF.

In its sample, this clone was seen a few times. This rearrangement joins TRBV4-1 to TRBJ1-5; 7 positions match TRBD1. The germline V gene encodes CDR1 MGHRA and CDR2 YSYEKL. V dropped 3 bases and J dropped 5; count of bases not matched to a gene: 7. CDR3 length: 15 residues. The CDR3 bases are TGCGCCAGCAGCCAGACAACAGGGGTTTATCAGCCCCAGCATTTT. The encoded protein is CASSQTTGVYQPQHF.

The gene calls are TRBV15 and TRBJ2-5; no clear D. There are 14 residues in the CDR3. With 0 bases removed from V and 4 bases from J, the gap between germline ends came to 9 bases. The V gene's germline CDR1 is LNHNV and CDR2 YYDKDF (reference sequence). The chain's CDR3 is CATSRDRRGETQYF. In DNA form, the CDR3 reads TGTGCCACCAGCAGAGATCGGCGAGGAGAGACCCAGTACTTC.

Turning to this clone: Additional DNA sequences in this sample encode the identical CDR3. The chain combines TRBV10-3 with TRBJ2-1; maybe TRBD2 (5 bases). CDR1 is ENHRY and CDR2 is SYGVKD in the germline V gene. The CDR3 loop spans 11 amino acids. V was trimmed by 4 bases and J by 10 bases, leaving 8 bases between them. CDR3 in DNA: TGTGCCATCAGTGTCGGGGTCGAGCAGTTCTTC. This sequence encodes CAISVGVEQFF.

J is TRBJ1-2 and V is TRBV6-5, with D possibly being TRBD1 (6 bases). The germline CDR1 and CDR2 sequences are MNHEY and SVGAGI. Trimming took off 0 bases at V and 3 bases at J, with 14 bases between the two ends. This CDR3 comprises 16 residues. CDR3 sequence reads: CASSYSAAAGDYGYTF. The CDR3, as DNA: TGTGCCAGCAGTTACTCGGCGGCCGCAGGGGACTATGGCTACACCTTC.

This clone has more than one count but fewer than ten. The rearrangement uses TRBV6-5 and TRBJ2-7; TRBD1 or TRBD2 may be the D gene (5 bases each). Trimming shortened V by 6 bases and J by 4 bases, and 16 bases separated the two germline ends. The CDR3 has 14 residues. CDR1 and CDR2 (germline): MNHEY, SVGAGI. CDR3 sequence reads: CASRGVSVRYEQYF. In DNA form, the CDR3 reads TGTGCCAGCAGGGGGGTGTCAGTTCGGTACGAGCAGTACTTC.

For the CDR3, the DNA is TGTGCCAGCAGTTTCCCAAGAGGGACCACCGGGGAGCTGTTTTTT. Translated: CASSFPRGTTGELFF. V is TRBV28 and J is TRBJ2-2; D possibly matches TRBD1 or TRBD2 (5 bases each). Deletions cut 3 bases from V and 4 bases from J, with 12 bases between. CDR3 length: 15 residues. Germline loops: CDR1 MDHEN, CDR2 SYDVKM.